This TCR beta chain originates from a study of T-cell reconstitution after alpha-beta-depleted transplantation in children. Study results and limitations: T-cell numbers and diversity, one year after transplant, stemmed largely from T cells that were newly produced.

This clonotype was detected a few times. The antigen is not known. A TCRbeta library incorporating unique molecular identifiers was prepared. TCRdb processed the PCR reads anew with MiXCR; each CDR3 protein has one entry. The sample includes approximately 1,000,000 distinct CDR3 sequences, about 29% of them seen just once. Sequenced material: PBMCs, mostly from graft donor cells, taken 360 days after TCRalphabeta/CD19-depleted stem cell transplant. The TCR comes from a boy in the first two years of life who had a stem cell transplant for SCID, so the T cells may come from the graft donor.

The CDR3 here is CASSLGLLAKNIQYF. CDR3 DNA: TGTGCCAGCAGCTTAGGGCTCCTGGCCAAAAACATTCAGTACTTC. The chain joins TRBV7-2 to TRBJ2-4; no reliable D call. CDR1 is SGHTA and CDR2 is FQGNSA in the germline V gene. The CDR3 totals 15 residues. V gave up 1 base and J gave up 1 base, with 8 bases separating them.